These 27 T cell receptor beta chains originate from one sample sequenced in a study of control samples from healthy donors and cancer patients (dated by TCRdb to about 2020). The library was generated by the immunoSEQ multiplex PCR assay. The source is immuneACCESS, and TCRdb retained only in-frame sequences with V and J called. Part of the clones is not carried over; for the studies checked, unresolved V genes explain less than half of this, and the remainder is unexplained. The sample table records around 55,000 clones; around 90% of these occur just once. The top ten clones comprise approximately 4% of the sample. Sequencing was performed on blood. Receptors originate from a man aged 50 to 59 in good health.

This chain joins TRBV28 and TRBJ1-2, with D hard to call. The CDR3 loop spans 11 amino acids. Between the trimmed V and J ends, which lost 7 bases and 8 bases, there was a span of 11 bases. Germline CDR1 and CDR2: MDHEN and SYDVKM. The CDR3, as DNA: TGTGCCAGCACGTGGGGAGGAGGCTACACCTTC. This encodes CASTWGGGYTF.

The V gene is TRBV2, the J gene TRBJ2-1; 8 bases match TRBD1. V lost 2 bases to trimming and J lost 8 bases; unmatched junction nucleotides: 5. The CDR3 extends over 14 amino acids. Germline CDR1 is SNHLY and CDR2 is FYNNEI. CDR3 amino acids: CASSERTGRDEQFF. Written as DNA, the CDR3 is TGTGCCAGCAGTGAAAGGACAGGGCGGGATGAGCAGTTCTTC.

This chain uses TRBV7-2 with TRBJ2-3; 13 positions match TRBD2. With 5 bases clipped from V and 9 bases from J, the junction kept 11 bases outside the gene matches. The CDR3 runs to 16 residues. The germline gives CDR1 SGHTA, CDR2 FQGNSA. Written as DNA, the CDR3 is TGTGCCAGCAGCGATGGGGGAGGACTAGCGGGAGCCACGCAGTATTTT. Amino acids: CASSDGGGLAGATQYF.

This rearrangement joins TRBV5-1 to TRBJ2-2; 7 bases agree with TRBD1. The CDR3 is 15 residues long. Germline assignment: CDR1 SGHRS and CDR2 YFSETQ. The J segment lost 0 bases and the V segment lost 5 bases, leaving 4 bases of the junction unmatched. CDR3 DNA sequence: TGCGCCAGCAGTTTTGACAGGGCGAACACCGGGGAGCTGTTTTTT. Its protein is CASSFDRANTGELFF.

The chain combines TRBV25-1 with TRBJ2-1; TRBD2 matches 9 bases. From germline, CDR1 is MGHDK and CDR2 SYGVNS. V lost 6 bases, J lost 7 bases, and 13 bases stayed unmatched. The CDR3 length is 16 residues. The CDR3 reads CASSDEMLAGRNEQFF. The DNA for the CDR3 is TGTGCCAGCAGCGATGAAATGCTAGCGGGAAGGAATGAGCAGTTCTTC.

J is TRBJ1-1 and V is TRBV3-1 (or the pseudogene TRBV3-2), with D tentatively TRBD1 (5 bases). The CDR3 has 14 amino acids. The germline V gene has CDR1 LGHDT and CDR2 YNNKEL (reference sequence). V lost 1 base to trimming and J lost 3 bases, with 9 bases between them. The CDR3 protein is CASSQVPGDTEAFF. Written as DNA, the CDR3 is TGTGCCAGCAGCCAAGTTCCGGGGGACACTGAAGCTTTCTTT.

The chain carries TRBV28 and TRBJ1-6; D unresolved. V dropped 6 bases and J dropped 4 bases, with 7 bases sitting between them. Germline loops: CDR1 MDHEN, CDR2 SYDVKM. The CDR3 is made up of 13 amino acids. Here the CDR3 reads CASRDPYNSPLHF. In DNA, the CDR3 is TGTGCCAGCAGGGATCCTTATAATTCACCCCTCCACTTT.

This clone was detected a few times. The rearrangement joins TRBV10-3 to TRBJ1-5; D is unresolved. The CDR3 has 13 amino acids. The germline V gene encodes CDR1 ENHRY and CDR2 SYGVKD. V was pared by 6 bases and J by 2 bases, with 8 bases between. CDR3 sequence: CAIRNGGNQPQHF. In nucleotides, the CDR3 is TGTGCCATCAGGAACGGGGGCAATCAGCCCCAGCATTTT.

This clone was found a few times. The V and J genes are TRBV28 and TRBJ1-1; 7 bases align to TRBD1. V was pared by 6 bases and J by 4 bases, with 20 bases of the junction left unmatched. This CDR3 has 18 amino acids. Per the germline V gene, CDR1 is MDHEN and CDR2 is SYDVKM. The CDR3: CASSKGWDSLTGSTEAFF. The CDR3 bases are TGTGCCAGCAGCAAAGGATGGGACAGTTTAACGGGGAGCACTGAAGCTTTCTTT.

This chain connects TRBV29-1 to TRBJ2-7; a weak D match, TRBD1 (5 bases). V was pared by 5 bases and J by 0 bases, with 11 bases between. CDR1 SQVTM and CDR2 ANQGSEA come from the germline V gene. CDR3 size: 13 residues. CDR3 DNA sequence: TGCAGCGTTCAATCACAGGCCTCCTACGAGCAGTACTTC. Its translation: CSVQSQASYEQYF.

The V gene is TRBV7-2, the J gene TRBJ2-5; D is undetermined. CDR1 SGHTA and CDR2 FQGNSA come from the germline V gene. V dropped 1 base and J dropped 5 bases, with 8 bases sitting between them. This CDR3 has 13 amino acids. The CDR3 bases are TGTGCCAGCAGCTTAGGCCAAAGGGAGACCCAGTACTTC. It translates to CASSLGQRETQYF.

The chain links TRBV7-9 to TRBJ1-4; TRBD1 matches at 11 bases. This CDR3 region has 15 residues. V gave up 4 bases and J gave up 4 bases; unmatched junction bases: 2. Germline V gene lookup returns CDR1 SEHNR and CDR2 FQNEAQ (reference sequence). The CDR3 sequence: CASSWGTGGNEKLFF. In nucleotides, the CDR3 is TGTGCCAGCAGCTGGGGGACAGGGGGTAATGAAAAACTGTTTTTT.

This chain joins TRBV6-6 and TRBJ2-7; D is undetermined. The CDR3 is 12 amino acids. The V end lost 2 bases, the J end lost 5 bases, and 7 bases lay between the germline ends. Germline V gives CDR1 MNHNY, CDR2 SVGAGI (reference sequence). Written as DNA, the CDR3 is TGTGCCAGCAGTTACGCCGGTAACGAGCAGTACTTC. It encodes CASSYAGNEQYF.

The J gene is TRBJ2-2, the V gene TRBV5-8; D gene ambiguous. The germline gives CDR1 SGHTS, CDR2 YDEGEE. V gave up 0 bases and J gave up 5 bases, with 5 bases separating them. CDR3 length: 13 residues. The DNA of the CDR3 is TGTGCCAGCAGCTTGGGGCGGACCGGGGAGCTGTTTTTT. This translates into CASSLGRTGELFF.

The chain couples TRBV30 to TRBJ1-5, with 9 bases identical to TRBD1. The V segment lost 4 bases and the J segment 4 bases; nucleotides outside the gene matches: 2. CDR3 length: 13 amino acids. Germline V gives CDR1 GTSNPN, CDR2 SVGIG (reference sequence). For the CDR3, the DNA is TGTGCCTGGAAAGGACAGGGGAATCAGCCCCAGCATTTT. This encodes CAWKGQGNQPQHF.

This clone has more than one count but fewer than ten. The gene calls are TRBV6-5 and TRBJ1-5; D gene unclear. The V end was cut by 6 bases, the J end by 9 bases, with 9 bases between. The V gene's germline CDR1 is MNHEY and CDR2 SVGAGI. The CDR3 runs to 11 residues. The CDR3 nucleotides are TGTGCCAGCAGGCTGATTGGGCCCCAGCATTTT. It yields the protein CASRLIGPQHF.

The chain uses TRBV13 and TRBJ1-3; D is unclear. The CDR3 is made up of 13 amino acids. Trimming took off 6 bases at V and 0 bases at J, with 6 bases between the two ends. Looked up from germline, CDR1 is PRHDT and CDR2 is FYEKMQ (reference sequence). The CDR3 here is CASRLVSGNTIYF. The CDR3 DNA reads TGTGCCAGCAGACTGGTCTCTGGAAACACCATATATTTT. The variable domain in full, with the rest retrieved from reference TRBV13 and TRBJ1-3, is AAGVIQSPRHLIKEKRETATLKCYPIPRHDTVYWYQQGPGQDPQFLISFYEKMQSDKGSIPDRFSAQQFSDYHSELNMSSLELGDSALYFCASRLVSGNTIYFGEGSWLTVV.

The chain joins TRBV28 to TRBJ2-7, with 8 bases identical to TRBD1. Germline V CDR1 and CDR2: MDHEN, SYDVKM. The CDR3 length is 15 residues. Trimming cost V 5 bases and J 5 bases; bases outside gene matches: 11. CDR3 sequence reads: CASSTLQGAYHEQYF. In DNA, the CDR3 is TGTGCCAGCAGTACACTTCAGGGGGCGTACCACGAGCAGTACTTC.

This chain connects TRBV29-1 to TRBJ2-7; D remains ambiguous. This CDR3 contains 13 residues. The ends were cut back, 2 bases at V and 2 bases at J, with 10 bases in the middle. In germline, CDR1 is SQVTM, CDR2 ANQGSEA. CDR3 in DNA: TGCAGCGTTGAATCCGTAGAAACCTACGAGCAGTACTTC. This codes for CSVESVETYEQYF.

The J gene is TRBJ1-1, the V gene TRBV27; maybe TRBD1 (5 bases). CDR1 MNHEY and CDR2 SMNVEV come from the germline V gene (reference sequence). Deletions cut 4 bases from V and 3 bases from J, with 21 bases between. This CDR3 region has 17 residues. DNA for the CDR3: TGTGCCAGCAGTTCTTACCGGGACCCCGGTTTTGACACTGAAGCTTTCTTT. Its translation is CASSSYRDPGFDTEAFF.

The rearrangement links TRBV5-5 to TRBJ1-5; TRBD1 might be the D (5 bases). Germline V CDR1 and CDR2: SGHKS, YYEKEE (reference sequence). V lost 4 bases, J lost 0 bases, and 11 bases lay in between. The CDR3 consists of 15 residues. CDR3 loop: CASSERTNSNQPQHF. The CDR3 bases are TGTGCCAGCAGCGAAAGGACAAATAGCAATCAGCCCCAGCATTTT.

This chain joins TRBV12-3 or TRBV12-4 and TRBJ2-5; TRBD1 aligns across 7 bases. V was pared by 6 bases and J by 1 base, with 2 bases of the junction left unmatched. This CDR3 comprises 13 residues. CDR3 bases: TGTGCCAGCAGCGACAGGGCCCAAGAGACCCAGTACTTC. Its protein is CASSDRAQETQYF.

This chain connects TRBV6-5 to TRBJ1-1; D not certain. The CDR3 totals 15 residues. Germline values: CDR1 MNHEY, CDR2 SVGAGI. Trimming removed 8 bases at V and 2 bases at J, with 18 bases between. The CDR3 spells CASHFDNTVNTEAFF. The DNA of the CDR3 is TGTGCCAGCCACTTCGATAATACAGTTAACACTGAAGCTTTCTTT.

This clone occurred a few times. The chain links TRBV30 to TRBJ2-7; TRBD2 might be the D (5 bases). The CDR3 has 14 amino acids. V was clipped by 6 bases and J by 4 bases, with 19 bases between them. Per the germline V gene, CDR1 is GTSNPN and CDR2 is SVGIG (reference sequence). CDR3 region: CACRWSGPKYEQYF. CDR3 bases: TGTGCCTGTCGGTGGAGCGGCCCCAAATACGAGCAGTACTTC.

This clone showed up just once. The chain links TRBV6-5 to TRBJ2-3, with D unresolved. The CDR3 is 15 amino acids. Trimming took 0 bases from V and 5 from J, leaving 12 bases between them. Germline V lookup: CDR1 MNHEY, CDR2 SVGAGI. The CDR3 is CASSYSIMPQDTQYF. As DNA, the CDR3 is TGTGCCAGCAGTTACTCGATTATGCCCCAAGATACGCAGTATTTT.

V is TRBV30 and J is TRBJ2-1; D not resolved. The CDR3 is 14 amino acids. V dropped 3 bases and J dropped 1 base, with 10 bases sitting between them. Germline V gene sequence: CDR1 GTSNPN, CDR2 SVGIG (reference sequence). The CDR3 loop reads CAWRTGGSYNEQFF. In nucleotides, the CDR3 is TGTGCCTGGAGGACGGGCGGATCCTACAATGAGCAGTTCTTC.

The V call is TRBV29-1, the J call TRBJ2-1; perhaps TRBD2 as D (6 bases). V lost 2 bases, J lost 7 bases, and 18 bases lay in between. Germline lookup yields CDR1 SQVTM and CDR2 ANQGSEA. The CDR3 loop spans 15 amino acids. CDR3 protein: CSVEFPTRVENEQFF. CDR3 DNA: TGCAGCGTTGAATTTCCGACTAGGGTAGAGAATGAGCAGTTCTTC.